The next 19 T cell receptor beta chains were all read from a single sample in a study of Graves' ophthalmopathy and Graves' hyperthyroidism. Transcripts of RNA were the source for amplifying TCR beta CDR3 regions. Scientists carried out first-round RT-PCR using HTBI primers and then a second-round multiplex PCR. TCRdb recomputed calls from the multiplex PCR reads with MiXCR, one row per CDR3 protein. Among about 1.2 million distinct CDR3 sequences listed, about 38% were seen once. The material sequenced was peripheral blood or thyroid tissue (not recorded which). These receptors were obtained from an adult man with Graves' hyperthyroidism.

This clonotype has at least ten counts. V usage is TRBV2 and J usage is TRBJ1-1, with D perhaps matching TRBD1 (5 bases). Germline V gives CDR1 SNHLY, CDR2 FYNNEI. The CDR3 length is 11 residues. Trimming stripped 6 bases from V and 11 bases from J, with 13 bases between. The CDR3 DNA follows: TGTGCCAGCAGCTTGAACAGGTTGGCTTTCTTT. Encoded protein: CASSLNRLAFF. Variable domain in full (rest from reference TRBV2 and TRBJ1-1): EPEVTQTPSHQVTQMGQEVILRCVPISNHLYFYWYRQILGQKVEFLVSFYNNEISEKSEIFDDQFSVERPDGSNFTLKIRSTKLEDSAMYFCASSLNRLAFFGQGTRLTVV.

J is TRBJ1-5 and V is TRBV6-2 or TRBV6-3; the match to TRBD1 covers 8 bases. V lost 6 bases, J lost 1 base, and 8 bases stayed unmatched. CDR1 is MNHEY and CDR2 is SVGEGT in the germline V gene. The CDR3 loop spans 16 amino acids. The CDR3 loop reads CASSPAGTGSNQPQHF. CDR3 nucleotide sequence: TGTGCCAGCAGCCCCGCCGGGACAGGAAGCAATCAGCCCCAGCATTTT.

The chain recombines TRBV20-1 with TRBJ1-2, with 10 bases aligning to TRBD1. Germline loops: CDR1 DFQATT, CDR2 SNEGSKA (reference sequence). The CDR3 is made up of 13 amino acids. Losses at the gene ends were 5 bases for V and 6 bases for J; bases not matched to a gene: 6. This CDR3 reads CSADRGRVDGYTF. The CDR3 nucleotides read TGCAGTGCTGACAGGGGGCGCGTTGATGGCTACACCTTC.

Points on this clonotype: Just one base apart from a much larger clone, this may be a read error. V is TRBV5-5 and J is TRBJ2-6; D is possibly TRBD2 (7 bases). This CDR3 has 16 residues. Germline CDR1 is SGHKS and CDR2 is YYEKEE (reference sequence). The CDR3 nucleotides read TGTGCCAGCAGCTTGTGGGCGGGGGCTGGGGCCAGCGTCCTGACTTTC. This sequence encodes CASSLWAGAGASVLTF.

This sequence joins TRBV24-1 and TRBJ1-2; 7 bases match TRBD1. V lost 4 bases to trimming and J lost 2 bases; unmatched junction nucleotides: 6. This CDR3 is built from 15 residues. Per the germline V gene, CDR1 is KGHDR and CDR2 is SFDVKD. As DNA, the CDR3 is TGTGCCACCAGTGAGCCAGGACAGGCGAACTATGGCTACACCTTC. Its translation: CATSEPGQANYGYTF.

The CDR3 loop reads CASSRVIETQYF. The CDR3 DNA is TGTGCCAGTTCCAGGGTTATTGAGACCCAGTACTTC. The chain links TRBV28 to TRBJ2-5, with a possible D match to TRBD1 (5 bases). V lost 9 bases, J lost 5 bases, and 13 bases lay in between. The CDR3 contains 12 residues. CDR1 and CDR2 (germline): MDHEN, SYDVKM.

Details on this clonotype: A much larger clonotype is one base distant, so this may be a read error. The chain employs TRBV10-3 and TRBJ1-1; D is undetermined. The CDR3 has 15 residues. The V and J ends lost 3 bases and 5 bases respectively, with 16 bases between them. Per germline, CDR1 ENHRY and CDR2 SYGVKD. CDR3 residues: CAISEREVRWTEAFF. DNA of the CDR3: TGTGCCATCAGTGAACGTGAGGTTCGGTGGACTGAAGCTTTCTTT.

Ten or more counts support this clonotype. This chain links TRBV7-8 with TRBJ2-7; maybe TRBD1 (5 bases). The length of the CDR3 is 15 residues. Germline V gene sequence: CDR1 SGHVS, CDR2 FQNEAQ. The ends were cut back, 3 bases at V and 12 bases at J, with 24 bases in the middle. In DNA, the CDR3 is TGTGCCAGCAGCTTTCCCCCGACAGATCCCGTAGAGTGGTACTTC. This encodes CASSFPPTDPVEWYF.

The chain carries TRBV2 and TRBJ1-5; TRBD1 matches at 7 bases. With 3 bases clipped from V and 4 bases from J, the junction kept 3 bases outside the gene matches. The germline gives CDR1 SNHLY, CDR2 FYNNEI. This CDR3 is 14 amino acids long. DNA of the CDR3: TGTGCCAGCAGTGACAGGGGGTATAATCAGCCCCAGCATTTT. This codes for CASSDRGYNQPQHF. Drawing the rest from reference TRBV2 and TRBJ1-5, the complete variable domain is EPEVTQTPSHQVTQMGQEVILRCVPISNHLYFYWYRQILGQKVEFLVSFYNNEISEKSEIFDDQFSVERPDGSNFTLKIRSTKLEDSAMYFCASSDRGYNQPQHFGDGTRLSIL.

This clonotype was seen repeatedly, ten times or more. CDR3 region: CASSVGVQGPPVYEQYF. In DNA form, the CDR3 reads TGTGCCAGCAGCGTGGGGGTACAGGGGCCGCCGGTGTACGAGCAGTACTTC. The V call is TRBV9, the J call TRBJ2-7; 7 bases are a match to TRBD1. The CDR3 runs 17 residues. V was pared by 2 bases and J by 4 bases, with 15 bases of the junction left unmatched. Germline values: CDR1 SGDLS, CDR2 YYNGEE.

This clonotype was seen more than once but under ten times. The rearrangement uses TRBV20-1 and TRBJ2-7, with no clear D. The germline gives CDR1 DFQATT, CDR2 SNEGSKA (reference sequence). V lost 1 base, J lost 1 base, and 14 bases lay in between. The CDR3 sequence is 15 residues long. In nucleotides, the CDR3 is TGCAGTGCTAGAGGAAGGACGGAGAAATCCTACGAGCAGTACTTC. It encodes CSARGRTEKSYEQYF.

Of note for this clonotype: This clone may be a read error of a much larger clone one base away. The missing conserved phenylalanine or tryptophan at the end of this CDR3 makes a read error likely. This chain uses TRBV19 with TRBJ1-3; tentative D call: TRBD1 (5 bases). Germline CDR1 and CDR2: LNHDA and SQIVND (reference sequence). V lost 7 bases and J 5 bases, leaving 12 bases between the germline ends. CDR3 length equals 13 residues. The CDR3 protein is CASTGTLRNTIYC. CDR3 nucleotide sequence: TGTGCCAGTACCGGGACTTTGAGAAACACCATATATTGT.

This clonotype was seen ten or more times. This chain connects TRBV4-1 to TRBJ2-7, with D possibly TRBD2 on 5 matching bases. This CDR3 spans 13 amino acids. Germline V lookup: CDR1 MGHRA, CDR2 YSYEKL. Trimming pared 3 bases from V and 5 bases from J, leaving 11 bases between. This chain's CDR3 is CASSQPGSNEQYF. The CDR3 region has the DNA TGCGCCAGCAGCCAGCCGGGGTCCAACGAGCAGTACTTC.

The chain joins TRBV20-1 to TRBJ1-4; 7 bases map to TRBD1. Trimming removed 5 bases from V and 5 bases from J; junction bases left unmatched: 14. Per the germline V gene, CDR1 is DFQATT and CDR2 is SNEGSKA (reference sequence). This CDR3 spans 16 amino acids. DNA of the CDR3: TGCAGTGCTTCCCTTAGACAGGGCAGAATGAATGAAAAACTGTTTTTT. Its translation is CSASLRQGRMNEKLFF.

The chain links TRBV7-9 to TRBJ2-2; D uncertain. The germline V and J ends were trimmed by 3 bases and 3 bases, with 8 bases remaining between them. Germline loops: CDR1 SEHNR, CDR2 FQNEAQ (reference sequence). The CDR3 length is 14 residues. CDR3 sequence: CASSLKGYTGELFF. The CDR3 coding sequence is TGTGCCAGCAGCTTGAAGGGATACACCGGGGAGCTGTTTTTT.

This clonotype showed up many times. The chain carries TRBV4-1 and TRBJ1-5, with D unclear. The CDR3 consists of 12 residues. Germline CDR1 reads MGHRA; CDR2 reads YSYEKL. V was pared by 1 base and J by 9 bases, with 7 bases between. CDR3 loop: CASSQANGPQHF. CDR3 in DNA: TGCGCCAGCAGCCAAGCGAATGGGCCCCAGCATTTT.

This clonotype appeared a single time. The chain carries TRBV19 and TRBJ1-4; 8 nucleotides align to TRBD1. Per germline, CDR1 LNHDA and CDR2 SQIVND (reference sequence). V was clipped by 8 bases and J by 7 bases; unmatched bases: 9. The CDR3 contains 14 residues. The CDR3 coding sequence is TGTGCCAGTCGGAGGACAGGGACTCCTGAAAAACTGTTTTTT. Translation: CASRRTGTPEKLFF. The full variable domain, completed using reference TRBV19 and TRBJ1-4, is DGGITQSPKYLFRKEGQNVTLSCEQNLNHDAMYWYRQDPGQGLRLIYYSQIVNDFQKGDIAEGYSVSREKKESFPLTVTSAQKNPTAFYLCASRRTGTPEKLFFGSGTQLSVL.

The sample holds many counts of this clonotype. V is TRBV7-8 and J is TRBJ2-7; 7 bases agree with TRBD2. V gave up 5 bases and J gave up 2 bases; unmatched junction bases: 9. The length of the CDR3 is 15 residues. Germline V gives CDR1 SGHVS, CDR2 FQNEAQ. The CDR3 loop reads CASSPGGFTPYEQYF. CDR3 nucleotide sequence: TGTGCCAGCAGCCCCGGGGGGTTCACCCCCTACGAGCAGTACTTC.

This clonotype was seen only once. The gene calls are TRBV7-6 and TRBJ1-5; D possibly corresponds to TRBD1 (6 bases). V was shortened by 5 bases and J by 4 bases, with 18 bases between the two germline ends. Germline CDR1 is SGHVS and CDR2 is FNYEAQ. The CDR3 consists of 16 residues. The CDR3 is CASSRIKTGENQPQHF. In nucleotides, the CDR3 is TGTGCCAGCAGCCGCATAAAGACAGGCGAAAATCAGCCCCAGCATTTT.